The 17 T cell receptor beta chains below were found in one sample sequenced in a study of blood T cell repertoires in COVID-19. Assay: immunoSEQ multiplex PCR; the TCRdb copy retains only in-frame clones and omits some. Here the sample spans approximately 90,000 clones, about 85% being singletons. The specimen sequenced was peripheral blood. The receptors stem from a human donor in a cohort sampled during active COVID-19.

The rearrangement joins TRBV27 to TRBJ2-2; 7 nucleotides line up with TRBD2. The trim removed 6 bases at V and 5 bases at J, leaving 6 bases unmatched. This CDR3 has 14 amino acids. Germline CDR1 reads MNHEY; CDR2 reads SMNVEV (reference sequence). CDR3 protein: CASRGGSWTGELFF. In nucleotides, the CDR3 is TGTGCCAGCAGGGGCGGGAGCTGGACCGGGGAGCTGTTTTTT.

The chain uses TRBV28 and TRBJ2-5; 8 nucleotides align to TRBD2. Germline V gene data show CDR1 as MDHEN and CDR2 as SYDVKM. Losses at the gene ends were 4 bases for V and 1 base for J; bases not matched to a gene: 8. The CDR3 length is 16 residues. Here the CDR3 reads CASSSGLAGFQETQYF. The DNA of the CDR3 is TGTGCCAGCAGTTCCGGGTTAGCGGGGTTCCAAGAGACCCAGTACTTC.

The chain carries TRBV6-1 and TRBJ1-3; D gene uncertain. CDR3 length equals 15 residues. In germline, CDR1 is MNHNS, CDR2 SASEGT. V was cut by 0 bases and J by 0 bases, with 6 bases left in between. DNA for the CDR3: TGTGCCAGCAGTGAAGCGGGGAGCTCTGGAAACACCATATATTTT. This encodes CASSEAGSSGNTIYF.

The rearrangement joins TRBV5-4 to TRBJ2-5; possible D gene TRBD2, 5 bases. The J call is in doubt because the DNA end fits TRBJ2-7 better. CDR1 and CDR2 (germline): SGHNT, YYREEE (reference sequence). The CDR3 covers 14 residues. CDR3 sequence reads: CASSLRLAEYEQYF. Written as DNA, the CDR3 is TGTGCCAGCAGCTTGAGGCTAGCCGAATACGAGCAGTACTTC.

V gene TRBV5-1 combines with J gene TRBJ2-3, with a possible D match to TRBD1 (5 bases). In germline, CDR1 is SGHRS, CDR2 YFSETQ. This CDR3 contains 15 residues. V lost 0 bases to trimming and J lost 4 bases, with 12 bases between them. CDR3 coding DNA: TGCGCCAGCAGCTTGGAGGTAGTGGGGCCAGATACGCAGTATTTT. Protein: CASSLEVVGPDTQYF.

This chain connects TRBV15 to TRBJ1-5; 7 bases line up with TRBD1. The CDR3 sequence is 15 residues long. Losses at the gene ends were 0 bases for V and 5 bases for J; bases not matched to a gene: 4. CDR1 and CDR2 (germline): LNHNV, YYDKDF (reference sequence). CDR3 sequence: CATSRDNRGYQPQHF. Written as DNA, the CDR3 is TGTGCCACCAGCAGAGATAACAGGGGATATCAGCCCCAGCATTTT.

The rearrangement uses TRBV3-1 (or the pseudogene TRBV3-2) and TRBJ1-2; tentatively, D is TRBD1 (6 bases). CDR1 LGHDT and CDR2 YNNKEL come from the germline V gene (reference sequence). The V and J ends lost 4 bases and 6 bases respectively, with 12 bases between them. The CDR3 is 13 amino acids. This CDR3 reads CASSRGQRNGYTF. For the CDR3, the DNA is TGTGCCAGCAGCCGCGGACAGCGAAATGGCTACACCTTC.

This clone showed up just once. The chain employs TRBV2 and TRBJ1-3; D remains ambiguous. The CDR3 runs to 13 residues. V was shortened by 10 bases and J by 1 base, with 11 bases between the two germline ends. Germline CDR1 and CDR2: SNHLY and FYNNEI. CDR3 DNA: TGTGCCACCCTGAGGGAGTCTGGAAACACCATATATTTT. Residues: CATLRESGNTIYF.

This clone appeared once. This sequence joins TRBV6-2 or TRBV6-3 and TRBJ1-1, with TRBD1 identical over 8 bases. The CDR3 has 15 amino acids. J gave up 6 bases and V 6 bases, and 12 bases lay outside the gene matches. Germline V gives CDR1 MNHEY, CDR2 SVGEGT. The CDR3 DNA sequence: TGTGCCAGCAGACCTTCTAGACAGGGGAATTCTGAAGCTTTCTTT. Translated: CASRPSRQGNSEAFF.

V and J are TRBV25-1 and TRBJ2-7; a possible D gene is TRBD2 (6 bases). The V end was cut by 2 bases, the J end by 6 bases, with 11 bases between. CDR3 length: 13 amino acids. Germline CDR1 is MGHDK and CDR2 is SYGVNS. The CDR3 nucleotides read TGTGCCAGCAGTGAAAGAGTGGGGGGCGAGCAGTACTTC. Amino acid sequence: CASSERVGGEQYF.

This sequence joins TRBV7-2 and TRBJ1-5; the match to TRBD1 covers 7 bases. V lost 3 bases, J lost 7 bases, and 9 bases stayed unmatched. This CDR3 spans 15 amino acids. Germline V gene lookup returns CDR1 SGHTA and CDR2 FQGNSA. The CDR3 DNA follows: TGTGCCAGCAGCTTCCAGACAGGGTCTAGGCAGCCCCAGCATTTT. This encodes CASSFQTGSRQPQHF.

The gene calls are TRBV5-1 and TRBJ2-3, with 8 bases lining up with TRBD1. Trimming removed 4 bases from V and 2 bases from J; junction bases left unmatched: 6. The CDR3 contains 15 residues. CDR1 SGHRS and CDR2 YFSETQ come from the germline V gene. In DNA, the CDR3 is TGCGCCAGCAGCCCGAGGACAGGGACCACAGATACGCAGTATTTT. Protein sequence: CASSPRTGTTDTQYF.

The chain links TRBV6-2 or TRBV6-3 to TRBJ2-3, with TRBD2 matching 9 bases. The V and J ends lost 2 bases and 2 bases, in that order; junction bases with no gene match: 11. This CDR3 comprises 18 residues. Germline assignment: CDR1 MNHEY and CDR2 SVGEGT. CDR3 DNA: TGTGCCAGCAGTTACGTTCGGGCGGGAGGGCCCGTCACAGATACGCAGTATTTT. Protein sequence: CASSYVRAGGPVTDTQYF.

The V call is TRBV12-3 or TRBV12-4, the J call TRBJ1-2, with TRBD1 identical over 10 bases. The length of the CDR3 is 13 residues. V lost 5 bases and J lost 7; bases outside the gene matches: 4. DNA for the CDR3: TGTGCCAGCAGTCGACAGGGGGCTAGTGGCTACACCTTC. Translating gives CASSRQGASGYTF.

This clone was counted only a few times. V usage is TRBV9 and J usage is TRBJ1-5; D is possibly TRBD1 (5 bases). Trimming cost V 3 bases and J 0 bases, with 7 bases left between them. Germline loops: CDR1 SGDLS, CDR2 YYNGEE. CDR3 length equals 14 residues. CDR3 in amino acids: CASSGDSSNQPQHF. As DNA, the CDR3 is TGTGCCAGCAGCGGTGACAGTAGCAATCAGCCCCAGCATTTT. Combining the CDR3 with reference TRBV9 and TRBJ1-5 gives the whole variable domain DSGVTQTPKHLITATGQRVTLRCSPRSGDLSVYWYQQSLDQGLQFLIQYYNGEERAKGNILERFSAQQFPDLHSELNLSSLELGDSALYFCASSGDSSNQPQHFGDGTRLSIL.

The rearrangement joins TRBV15 to TRBJ1-1, with D perhaps matching TRBD1 (5 bases). The CDR3 sequence is 13 residues long. The germline CDR1 and CDR2 sequences are LNHNV and YYDKDF (reference sequence). With 5 bases removed from V and 3 bases from J, the gap between germline ends came to 10 bases. CDR3 in amino acids: CATSPPGYTEAFF. The CDR3 DNA sequence: TGTGCCACCAGCCCCCCAGGGTACACTGAAGCTTTCTTT. Full variable domain (outside the CDR3, taken from reference TRBV15 and TRBJ1-1): DAMVIQNPRYQVTQFGKPVTLSCSQTLNHNVMYWYQQKSSQAPKLLFHYYDKDFNNEADTPDNFQSRRPNTSFCFLDIRSPGLGDTAMYLCATSPPGYTEAFFGQGTRLTVV.

The chain combines TRBV29-1 with TRBJ2-5; 7 nucleotides line up with TRBD2. Germline V lookup: CDR1 SQVTM, CDR2 ANQGSEA. The CDR3 is made up of 13 amino acids. Trimming removed 6 bases from V and 1 base from J; junction bases left unmatched: 5. The CDR3 is CSVRAGLQETQYF. The CDR3 DNA reads as TGCAGCGTCCGAGCGGGACTCCAAGAGACCCAGTACTTC.